Below are 13 T cell receptor beta chains sequenced from a single sample in a study of blood T cell repertoires in COVID-19. Generated by immunoSEQ multiplex PCR, the TCRdb table keeps only in-frame clones and is missing some. The sample records 250,000 to 300,000 clones, 85% to 90% being singletons. The material sequenced was PBMCs or T cells enriched from blood (not recorded which). The receptors shown here come from a woman in her sixties or seventies who had recovered from COVID-19.

CDR3: CASSLELAGVNTGELFF. CDR3 nucleotide sequence: TGTGCCAGCAGCTTGGAACTAGCGGGGGTGAACACCGGGGAGCTGTTTTTT. V is TRBV5-4 and J is TRBJ2-2; 11 positions match TRBD2. V lost 0 bases to trimming and J lost 1 base; unmatched junction nucleotides: 2. The CDR3 consists of 17 residues. Germline CDR1 is SGHNT and CDR2 is YYREEE (reference sequence). The variable domain in full, completed from reference TRBV5-4 and TRBJ2-2, reads ETGVTQSPTHLIKTRGQQVTLRCSSQSGHNTVSWYQQALGQGPQFIFQYYREEENGRGNFPPRFSGLQFPNYSSELNVNALELDDSALYLCASSLELAGVNTGELFFGEGSRLTVL.

The CDR3: CASRVLGQGDEKLFF. CDR3 bases: TGCGCCAGCAGGGTCTTGGGACAGGGGGACGAAAAACTGTTTTTT. J is TRBJ1-4 and V is TRBV5-1, with 11 bases lining up with TRBD1. The CDR3 spans 15 residues. The germline V gene encodes CDR1 SGHRS and CDR2 YFSETQ. With 5 bases clipped from V and 8 bases from J, the junction kept 8 bases outside the gene matches.

The rearrangement links TRBV5-1 to TRBJ2-1; 10 positions agree with TRBD2. The CDR3 totals 15 residues. V gave up 6 bases and J gave up 2 bases; unmatched junction bases: 5. Germline CDR1 and CDR2: SGHRS and YFSETQ. CDR3 loop: CASTQAGGTYNEQFF. The CDR3 coding sequence is TGCGCCAGCACTCAAGCGGGAGGGACCTACAATGAGCAGTTCTTC.

The genes are TRBV9 and TRBJ2-7; TRBD1 matches 7 bases. Trimming cost V 3 bases and J 7 bases; bases outside gene matches: 16. Germline lookup yields CDR1 SGDLS and CDR2 YYNGEE. The length of the CDR3 is 16 residues. CDR3 sequence (DNA): TGTGCCAGCAGCGCCGGCTCGACAGGGCGCCGCGGGGAGCAGTACTTC. Its protein is CASSAGSTGRRGEQYF. The whole variable domain, filled in from reference TRBV9 and TRBJ2-7, reads DSGVTQTPKHLITATGQRVTLRCSPRSGDLSVYWYQQSLDQGLQFLIQYYNGEERAKGNILERFSAQQFPDLHSELNLSSLELGDSALYFCASSAGSTGRRGEQYFGPGTRLTVT.

The CDR3, as DNA: TGTGCCAGCAGCGTAGTGACAGGGGATCCCCAGTACTTC. Its protein product is CASSVVTGDPQYF. The V gene is TRBV9, the J gene TRBJ2-5; 8 bases are a match to TRBD1. V was pared by 0 bases and J by 9 bases, with 4 bases of the junction left unmatched. The CDR3 loop spans 13 amino acids. CDR1 and CDR2 (germline): SGDLS, YYNGEE.

The chain employs TRBV28 and TRBJ2-7; maybe TRBD1 (5 bases). V was cut by 5 bases and J by 4 bases, with 12 bases left in between. Germline loops: CDR1 MDHEN, CDR2 SYDVKM. The CDR3 covers 13 residues. The CDR3 bases are TGTGCCAGCAGTCAGGGTCCAAATTACGAGCAGTACTTC. Its translation is CASSQGPNYEQYF.

V is TRBV12-3 or TRBV12-4 and J is TRBJ1-1, with D hard to call. Trimming took off 2 bases at V and 1 base at J, with 2 bases between the two ends. The CDR3 is made up of 12 amino acids. Here the CDR3 reads CASSLQNTEAFF. CDR3 bases: TGTGCCAGCAGTTTACAGAACACTGAAGCTTTCTTT.

This rearrangement joins TRBV19 to TRBJ1-2; 7 bases match TRBD1. From germline, CDR1 is LNHDA and CDR2 SQIVND (reference sequence). V dropped 1 base and J dropped 0; count of bases not matched to a gene: 8. The CDR3 spans 17 residues. CDR3 in DNA: TGTGCCAGTAGTATAGGAGGGGGACAGCCTTCTAACTATGGCTACACCTTC. Its translation is CASSIGGGQPSNYGYTF.

The V call is TRBV5-1, the J call TRBJ2-7; D is uncertain. The CDR3 is made up of 13 amino acids. Trimming shortened V by 4 bases and J by 7 bases, and 15 bases separated the two germline ends. The V gene's germline CDR1 is SGHRS and CDR2 YFSETQ. The CDR3 spells CASSPYGSGEQYF. The DNA for the CDR3 is TGCGCCAGCAGCCCCTATGGGTCGGGTGAGCAGTACTTC.

This clone was seen only once. The genes are TRBV18 and TRBJ1-2; the D is unclear. The CDR3 contains 13 residues. Looked up from germline, CDR1 is KGHSH and CDR2 is LQKENI. Trimming took 5 bases from V and 1 from J, leaving 8 bases between them. The CDR3 region is CASSGVDNYGYTF. As DNA, the CDR3 is TGTGCCAGCTCAGGAGTTGATAACTATGGCTACACCTTC.

In its sample, this clone was seen once. This chain uses TRBV28 with TRBJ1-3; D gene ambiguous. The V end lost 6 bases, the J end lost 7 bases, and 10 bases lay between the germline ends. The CDR3 runs to 12 residues. Germline V gene lookup returns CDR1 MDHEN and CDR2 SYDVKM. CDR3 in DNA: TGTGCCAGCAGCCCGCATCGGAACACCATATATTTT. Its translation is CASSPHRNTIYF.

The sample holds one count of this clone. The genes are TRBV5-1 and TRBJ2-1, with D possibly being TRBD2 (6 bases). Germline CDR1 and CDR2: SGHRS and YFSETQ. V lost 5 bases and J lost 4, with 19 bases in between. The CDR3 length is 16 residues. The CDR3 protein is CASRQNRGNSYNEQFF. The CDR3 region has the DNA TGCGCCAGCAGACAAAACCGGGGGAACAGTTACAATGAGCAGTTCTTC.

The chain has TRBV5-1 and TRBJ1-6; 8 bases line up with TRBD1. The length of the CDR3 is 14 residues. CDR1 SGHRS and CDR2 YFSETQ come from the germline V gene. J gave up 10 bases and V 2 bases, and 5 bases lay outside the gene matches. CDR3 loop: CASSLGQGISPLHF. The CDR3 DNA sequence: TGCGCCAGCAGCTTAGGACAGGGAATCTCACCCCTCCACTTT.